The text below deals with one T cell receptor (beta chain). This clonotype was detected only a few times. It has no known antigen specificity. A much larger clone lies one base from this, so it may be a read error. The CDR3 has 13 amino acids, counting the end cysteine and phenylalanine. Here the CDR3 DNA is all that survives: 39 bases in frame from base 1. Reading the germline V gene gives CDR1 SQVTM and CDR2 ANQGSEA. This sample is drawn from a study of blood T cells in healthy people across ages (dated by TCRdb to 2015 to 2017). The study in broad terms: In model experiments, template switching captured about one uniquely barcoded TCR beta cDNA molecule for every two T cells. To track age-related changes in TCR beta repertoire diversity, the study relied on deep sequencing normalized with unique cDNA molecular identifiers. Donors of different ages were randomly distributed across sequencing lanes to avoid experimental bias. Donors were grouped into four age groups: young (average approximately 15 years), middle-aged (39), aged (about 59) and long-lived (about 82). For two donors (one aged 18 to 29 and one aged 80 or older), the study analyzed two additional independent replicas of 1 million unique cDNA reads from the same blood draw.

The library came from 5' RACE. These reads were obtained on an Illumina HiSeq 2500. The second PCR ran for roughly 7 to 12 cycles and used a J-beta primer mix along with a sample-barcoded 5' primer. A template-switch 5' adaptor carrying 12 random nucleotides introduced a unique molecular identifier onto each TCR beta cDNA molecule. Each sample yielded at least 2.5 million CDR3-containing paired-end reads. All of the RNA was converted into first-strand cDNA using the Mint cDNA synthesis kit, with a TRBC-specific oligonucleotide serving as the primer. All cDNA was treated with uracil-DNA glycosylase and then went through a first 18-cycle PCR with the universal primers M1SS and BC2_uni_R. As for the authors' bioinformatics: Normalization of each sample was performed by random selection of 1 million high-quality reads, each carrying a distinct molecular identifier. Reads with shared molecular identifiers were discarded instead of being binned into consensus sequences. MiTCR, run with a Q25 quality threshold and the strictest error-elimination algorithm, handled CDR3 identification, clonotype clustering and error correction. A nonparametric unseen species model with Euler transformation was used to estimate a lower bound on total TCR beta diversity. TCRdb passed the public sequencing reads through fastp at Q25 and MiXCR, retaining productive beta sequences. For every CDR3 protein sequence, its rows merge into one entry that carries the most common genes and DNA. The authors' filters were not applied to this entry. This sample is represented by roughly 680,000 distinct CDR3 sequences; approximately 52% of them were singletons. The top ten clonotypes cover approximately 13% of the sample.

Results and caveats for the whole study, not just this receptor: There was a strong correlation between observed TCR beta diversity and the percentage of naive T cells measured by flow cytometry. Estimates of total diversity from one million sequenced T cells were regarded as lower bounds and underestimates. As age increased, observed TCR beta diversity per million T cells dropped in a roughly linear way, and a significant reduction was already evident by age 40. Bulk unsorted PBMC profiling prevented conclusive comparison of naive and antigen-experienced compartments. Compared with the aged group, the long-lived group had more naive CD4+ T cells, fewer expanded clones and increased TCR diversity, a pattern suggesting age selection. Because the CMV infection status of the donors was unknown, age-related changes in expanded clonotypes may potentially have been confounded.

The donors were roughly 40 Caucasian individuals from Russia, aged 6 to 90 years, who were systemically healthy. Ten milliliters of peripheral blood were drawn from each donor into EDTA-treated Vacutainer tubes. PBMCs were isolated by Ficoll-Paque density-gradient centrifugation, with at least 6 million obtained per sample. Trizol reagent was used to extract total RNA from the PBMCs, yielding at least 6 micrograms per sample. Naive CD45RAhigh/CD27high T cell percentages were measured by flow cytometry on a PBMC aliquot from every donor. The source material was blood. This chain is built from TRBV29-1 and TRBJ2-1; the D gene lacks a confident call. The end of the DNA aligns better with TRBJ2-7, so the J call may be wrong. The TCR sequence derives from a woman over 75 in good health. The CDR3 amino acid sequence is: CSVAEYSYNEQYF. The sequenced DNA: TGCAGCGTTGCTGAGTACTCCTACAATGAGCAGTACTTC.